These 17 T cell receptor beta chains originate from one sample sequenced in a study of cytomegalovirus exposure and HLA in healthy donors. Vbeta (60) and Jbeta (13) primers were used in the PCR. Assay: immunoSEQ multiplex PCR; the TCRdb copy retains only in-frame clones and omits some. This sample has around 130,000 clones, with around 75% found just once. Sequencing was carried out using PBMCs. The receptor set was obtained from a female donor in good health and CMV-seronegative.

The chain employs TRBV2 and TRBJ1-4; D gene ambiguous. Germline CDR1 is SNHLY and CDR2 is FYNNEI. The V end lost 6 bases, the J end lost 0 bases, and 5 bases lay between the germline ends. The CDR3 has 13 residues. CDR3 amino acids: CASRESTNEKLFF. CDR3 bases: TGTGCCAGCAGAGAGTCAACTAATGAAAAACTGTTTTTT.

This clone was seen a handful of times. The chain links TRBV6-7 to TRBJ1-4, with unresolved D. TRBV6-7 is sorted into the ORF group, with uncertain function. This CDR3 has 12 amino acids. V lost 2 bases to trimming and J lost 6 bases, with 4 bases between them. The DNA of the CDR3 is TGTGCCAGCAGTTACCTTGATGAAAAACTGTTTTTT. Protein sequence: CASSYLDEKLFF.

The chain is built from TRBV13 and TRBJ1-1; D remains ambiguous. The CDR3 consists of 13 residues. Germline CDR1 and CDR2: PRHDT and FYEKMQ (reference sequence). Trimming shortened V by 2 bases and J by 8 bases, and 12 bases separated the two germline ends. DNA for the CDR3: TGTGCCAGCAGCTTAAATTTCCCTTCCGAAGCTTTCTTT. The encoded protein is CASSLNFPSEAFF.

The chain has TRBV5-6 and TRBJ2-7, with 11 bases that match TRBD2. Trimming took 2 bases from V and 5 from J; bases not matched to a gene: 12. The CDR3 loop spans 17 amino acids. CDR1 and CDR2 (germline): SGHDT, YYEEEE. CDR3 DNA sequence: TGTGCCAGCAGCTTAGGGCTGACTAGCGGGATCCCCCACGAGCAGTACTTC. Translating gives CASSLGLTSGIPHEQYF.

The CDR3 here is CASRLSGSYEQYF. DNA for the CDR3: TGTGCCAGCAGACTAAGCGGATCCTACGAGCAGTACTTC. The genes are TRBV7-6 and TRBJ2-7, with D possibly matching TRBD2 (5 bases). V was clipped by 6 bases and J by 1 base, with 10 bases between them. The germline V gene encodes CDR1 SGHVS and CDR2 FNYEAQ. The CDR3 is 13 residues long.

The chain links TRBV11-2 to TRBJ2-1, with D possibly matching TRBD2 (5 bases). CDR1 SGHAT and CDR2 FQNNGV come from the germline V gene. This CDR3 contains 15 residues. The V end was cut by 0 bases, the J end by 6 bases, with 12 bases between. CDR3 in amino acids: CASSLEVGLANEQFF. The DNA of the CDR3 is TGTGCCAGCAGCTTAGAAGTAGGGCTAGCCAATGAGCAGTTCTTC.

V gene TRBV28 combines with J gene TRBJ1-3, with 9 bases that match TRBD1. This CDR3 contains 18 residues. Germline CDR1 reads MDHEN; CDR2 reads SYDVKM. Trimming cost V 3 bases and J 3 bases; bases outside gene matches: 12. The CDR3 is CASSFSPRDREIGNTIYF. CDR3 bases: TGTGCCAGCAGTTTTTCACCCCGGGACAGGGAAATTGGAAACACCATATATTTT.

This clone was recorded once. The V and J genes are TRBV19 and TRBJ1-5, with a possible D match to TRBD1 (5 bases). Looked up from germline, CDR1 is LNHDA and CDR2 is SQIVND (reference sequence). This CDR3 region has 13 residues. The V end was cut by 5 bases, the J end by 4 bases, with 9 bases between. CDR3 residues: CASSSRENQPQHF. The CDR3 DNA reads as TGTGCCAGTAGTTCCAGGGAAAATCAGCCCCAGCATTTT.

The CDR3 bases are TGTGCCAGCAGCATCCTTGAAGGACAGGGAAATGGCTACACCTTC. Amino acids: CASSILEGQGNGYTF. The chain couples TRBV6-1 to TRBJ1-2; 8 nucleotides align to TRBD1. The CDR3 spans 15 residues. V gave up 6 bases and J gave up 6 bases; unmatched junction bases: 12. Germline CDR1 reads MNHNS; CDR2 reads SASEGT.

V usage is TRBV10-3 and J usage is TRBJ1-1; 7 nucleotides match TRBD1. V dropped 10 bases and J dropped 1; count of bases not matched to a gene: 6. Germline lookup yields CDR1 ENHRY and CDR2 SYGVKD. This CDR3 is built from 13 residues. For the CDR3, the DNA is TGTGCCACCAAGGGACAGTGGAACACTGAAGCTTTCTTT. This translates into CATKGQWNTEAFF.

The CDR3 is CASSHHPMGGTEAFF. The CDR3, as DNA: TGTGCCAGCAGCCACCACCCGATGGGGGGCACTGAAGCTTTCTTT. The chain is built from TRBV4-2 and TRBJ1-1; D possibly corresponds to TRBD1 (5 bases). The CDR3 totals 15 residues. CDR1 and CDR2 (germline): LGHNA, YNFKEQ. Trimming stripped 3 bases from V and 4 bases from J, with 15 bases between.

This clone came up once. The chain combines TRBV28 with TRBJ1-3; D possibly corresponds to TRBD1 (5 bases). V lost 2 bases, J lost 0 bases, and 11 bases lay in between. Germline CDR1 reads MDHEN; CDR2 reads SYDVKM. There are 16 residues in the CDR3. CDR3 amino acids: CASSLGWGDSGNTIYF. In DNA form, the CDR3 reads TGTGCCAGCAGTTTAGGATGGGGGGACTCTGGAAACACCATATATTTT.

This clone was detected only a few times. At one end, the junction sequence differs from germline, possibly due to a read error. This chain connects TRBV5-1 to TRBJ1-1; D uncertain. CDR3 length: 11 residues. Per the germline V gene, CDR1 is SGHRS and CDR2 is YFSETQ. CDR3 region: CASSINTEAFF. CDR3 sequence (DNA): TGCGCCAGCAGCATAAACACAGAAGCTTTCTTT.

The chain joins TRBV29-1 to TRBJ1-1; the D gene is possibly TRBD1 (6 bases). The germline V gene encodes CDR1 SQVTM and CDR2 ANQGSEA. The CDR3 sequence is 15 residues long. Trimming removed 5 bases from V and 0 bases from J, with 16 bases in between. The CDR3 coding sequence is TGCAGCGTTCAAATCTTCGGGGGGCTGAACACTGAAGCTTTCTTT. The encoded protein is CSVQIFGGLNTEAFF.

This clone turned up a few times. V is TRBV18 and J is TRBJ2-7; D not certain. V gave up 6 bases and J gave up 2 bases, with 8 bases separating them. CDR1 is KGHSH and CDR2 is LQKENI in the germline V gene. CDR3 length equals 12 residues. CDR3 sequence: CASSSSTYEQYF. The CDR3, as DNA: TGTGCCAGCTCGTCCAGTACCTACGAGCAGTACTTC.

The DNA of the CDR3 is TGCGCCAGCAGCCAAGTACAGGGGGCATTAGAGACCCAGTACTTC. It yields the protein CASSQVQGALETQYF. The gene calls are TRBV4-1 and TRBJ2-5, with 9 bases fitting TRBD1. The CDR3 length is 15 residues. CDR1 and CDR2 from the germline V gene are MGHRA and YSYEKL. Trimming at V came to 1 base and at J to 4 bases, leaving 4 bases not matched to a gene.

V usage is TRBV7-6 and J usage is TRBJ2-2, with 7 bases that match TRBD1. With 5 bases clipped from V and 5 bases from J, the junction kept 8 bases outside the gene matches. The V gene's germline CDR1 is SGHVS and CDR2 FNYEAQ. This CDR3 has 15 residues. CDR3: CASSNTGVGTGELFF. DNA for the CDR3: TGTGCCAGCAGCAATACAGGGGTCGGTACCGGGGAGCTGTTTTTT.